These T cell receptor beta chains were read from a single sample in a study of T cell responses to AZD1222 COVID-19 vaccine. Data came from immunoSEQ multiplex PCR; TCRdb stores just in-frame clones and leaves some out. The sample gives about 56,000 clones, roughly 88% of which show up once; more than 12% is in the top ten. The specimen comprised peripheral blood, sampled on day 0 of AZD1222 vaccination. The receptors were sampled from an adult in good health. Each CDR3 is given with its conserved first and last residue. D genes are given only for firm matches. For some rows the clone size is stated as once, few or many, or as a class when expanded; others skip it.

CDR3aa	CDR3nt	abundance	d_gene	v_gene	j_gene
CASSLRVYGNEKLFF	TGTGCCAGCAGTTTAAGAGTCTACGGTAATGAAAAACTGTTTTTT	few	NA	TRBV27	TRBJ1-4
CASSLSGTGVGPQHF	TGTGCCAGCAGCTTGTCTGGGACAGGGGTGGGGCCCCAGCATTTT	once	TRBD1	TRBV5-5	TRBJ1-5
CAWSEPWPINSPLHF	TGTGCCTGGAGTGAACCGTGGCCAATTAATTCACCCCTCCACTTT	NA	NA	TRBV30	TRBJ1-6
CAISFDPRTAQDSGNTIYF	TGTGCCATCAGTTTTGACCCTCGTACAGCCCAAGACTCTGGAAACACCATATATTTT	NA	NA	TRBV10-3	TRBJ1-3
CASSHGQLNTEAFF	TGTGCCAGCAGCCACGGACAGCTGAACACTGAAGCTTTCTTT	NA	NA	TRBV5-6	TRBJ1-1
CASSEFAGVSFNYGYTF	TGTGCCAGCAGTGAATTCGCAGGAGTATCATTTAACTATGGCTACACCTTC	NA	NA	TRBV6-1	TRBJ1-2
CASSQENPSGQETQYF	TGTGCCAGCAGCCAAGAAAATCCTAGCGGCCAAGAGACCCAGTACTTC	NA	TRBD2	TRBV3-1/TRBV3-2	TRBJ2-5
CASSFSTGGTEAFF	TGTGCCAGCAGCTTCTCGACAGGGGGCACTGAAGCTTTCTTT	NA	TRBD1	TRBV5-6	TRBJ1-1
CASSPRPGQGGPSIGNTIYF	TGTGCCAGCAGCCCCCGCCCGGGACAGGGGGGACCTTCGATTGGAAACACCATATATTTT	NA	TRBD1	TRBV7-6	TRBJ1-3
CASSLGTDYGYTF	TGCGCCAGCAGTTTGGGGACAGACTATGGCTACACCTTC	NA	TRBD1	TRBV4-1	TRBJ1-2
CASSPRGPSGGYEQFF	TGTGCCAGCTCACCACGCGGTCCTAGCGGGGGTTATGAGCAGTTCTTC	NA	TRBD2	TRBV18	TRBJ2-1
CASSSSGEETQYF	TGTGCCAGCAGTTCCTCAGGGGAAGAGACCCAGTACTTC	NA	NA	TRBV28	TRBJ2-5
CASSLLGPGEPQHF	TGTGCCAGCAGCCTATTGGGACCCGGAGAGCCCCAGCATTTT	NA	NA	TRBV7-9	TRBJ1-5
CASSDGGGGIRLYEQYF	TGTGCCAGCAGTGACGGGGGAGGAGGAATACGACTCTACGAGCAGTACTTC	NA	NA	TRBV2	TRBJ2-7
CASSPSSYSRDRGSYEQYF	TGTGCCAGCTCCCCCTCTTCCTATTCTCGGGACAGAGGATCCTACGAGCAGTACTTC	NA	TRBD1	TRBV18	TRBJ2-7
CASRPSRGQANEKLFF	TGTGCCAGCAGGCCATCTCGCGGGCAGGCTAATGAAAAACTGTTTTTT	NA	NA	TRBV7-9	TRBJ1-4
CASSPRFPLAGTQYF	TGTGCCAGCAGCCCTCGCTTCCCTTTAGCGGGTACGCAGTATTTT	NA	TRBD2	TRBV7-9	TRBJ2-3
CAISEGRTSGNTIYF	TGTGCCATCAGTGAGGGTCGTACCTCTGGAAACACCATATATTTT	NA	NA	TRBV10-3	TRBJ1-3
CASSARGTGDEKLFF	TGTGCCAGCAGTGCGCGCGGGACAGGGGATGAAAAACTGTTTTTT	NA	TRBD1	TRBV6-6	TRBJ1-4
CASSQWEFSYEQYF	TGCGCCAGCAGCCAATGGGAATTCTCCTACGAGCAGTACTTC	NA	NA	TRBV4-1	TRBJ2-7
CASSKADRGVSPYEQYF	TGTGCCAGCAGCAAAGCGGACAGGGGGGTTAGTCCCTACGAGCAGTACTTC	NA	NA	TRBV21-1	TRBJ2-7
CASSTAVGGAYNEQFF	TGTGCCAGCAGCACCGCCGTAGGGGGCGCTTACAATGAGCAGTTCTTC	NA	TRBD1	TRBV7-3	TRBJ2-1
CSASLRTGMPQHF	TGCAGTGCTAGTCTTCGGACAGGGATGCCCCAGCATTTT	NA	TRBD1	TRBV20-1	TRBJ1-5
CASSTDRPHNSPLHF	TGTGCCAGCTCAACGGACAGACCCCATAATTCACCCCTCCACTTT	NA	NA	TRBV18	TRBJ1-6
CASSERTRGNEQFF	TGTGCCAGCAGTGAAAGGACTAGAGGCAATGAGCAGTTCTTC	NA	TRBD2	TRBV6-1	TRBJ2-1
CASAPGTATYEQYF	TGTGCCAGCGCTCCCGGGACTGCGACGTACGAGCAGTACTTC	NA	NA	TRBV19	TRBJ2-7
CASSFGGGYQETQYF	TGTGCCAGCAGCTTTGGCGGGGGCTACCAAGAGACCCAGTACTTC	NA	NA	TRBV11-2	TRBJ2-5
CASSKGGQGGETQYF	TGTGCCAGCAGCAAGGGGGGACAGGGAGGAGAGACCCAGTACTTC	NA	TRBD1	TRBV7-2	TRBJ2-5
CASSPRELAGAGGEQYF	TGTGCCAGCAGCCCAAGAGAGTTAGCGGGGGCAGGAGGCGAGCAGTACTTC	NA	TRBD2	TRBV4-2	TRBJ2-7
CASSLDLGENYGYTF	TGTGCCAGCAGCTTAGACCTAGGAGAGAACTATGGCTACACCTTC	NA	NA	TRBV7-8	TRBJ1-2
CAMGGFRDSFSTDTQYF	TGTGCCATGGGGGGGTTTCGGGACAGCTTTAGCACAGATACGCAGTATTTT	NA	NA	TRBV10-3	TRBJ2-3
CASSGIQGYEQYF	TGTGCCAGCAGCGGAATACAGGGGTACGAGCAGTACTTC	NA	TRBD1	TRBV9	TRBJ2-7
CATSSDFQSEGKLFF	TGTGCCACCAGCAGTGACTTCCAGTCTGAGGGAAAACTGTTTTTT	once	NA	TRBV15	TRBJ1-4
CASSSSGGSGNTIYF	TGTGCCAGCAGCTCGAGCGGGGGCTCTGGAAACACCATATATTTT	once	NA	TRBV7-9	TRBJ1-3
CASSLRSTDTQYF	TGTGCCAGCAGCTTAAGAAGCACAGATACGCAGTATTTT	NA	NA	TRBV5-4	TRBJ2-3
CASSTDRGYTF	TGTGCCAGCAGTACCGACAGGGGCTACACCTTC	NA	NA	TRBV6-2/TRBV6-3	TRBJ1-2
CASRTAGQSYEQYF	TGTGCCAGCAGGACCGCGGGACAGTCGTACGAGCAGTACTTC	NA	NA	TRBV6-5	TRBJ2-7